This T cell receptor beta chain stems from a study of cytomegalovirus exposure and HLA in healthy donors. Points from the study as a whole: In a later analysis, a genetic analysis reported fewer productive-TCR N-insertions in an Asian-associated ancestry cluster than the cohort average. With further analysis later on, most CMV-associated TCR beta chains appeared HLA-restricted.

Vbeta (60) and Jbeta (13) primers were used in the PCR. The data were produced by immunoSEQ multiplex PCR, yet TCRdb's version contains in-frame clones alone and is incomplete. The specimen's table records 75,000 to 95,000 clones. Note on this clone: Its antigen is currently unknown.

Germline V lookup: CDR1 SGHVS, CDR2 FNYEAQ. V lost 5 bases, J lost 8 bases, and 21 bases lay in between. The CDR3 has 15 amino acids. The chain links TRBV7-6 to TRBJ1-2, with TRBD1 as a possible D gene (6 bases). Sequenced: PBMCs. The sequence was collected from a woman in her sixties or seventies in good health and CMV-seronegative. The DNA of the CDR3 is TGTGCCAGCAGCGCCCAGACGGGGGGCTCGAGCGGCTACACCTTC. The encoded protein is CASSAQTGGSSGYTF.